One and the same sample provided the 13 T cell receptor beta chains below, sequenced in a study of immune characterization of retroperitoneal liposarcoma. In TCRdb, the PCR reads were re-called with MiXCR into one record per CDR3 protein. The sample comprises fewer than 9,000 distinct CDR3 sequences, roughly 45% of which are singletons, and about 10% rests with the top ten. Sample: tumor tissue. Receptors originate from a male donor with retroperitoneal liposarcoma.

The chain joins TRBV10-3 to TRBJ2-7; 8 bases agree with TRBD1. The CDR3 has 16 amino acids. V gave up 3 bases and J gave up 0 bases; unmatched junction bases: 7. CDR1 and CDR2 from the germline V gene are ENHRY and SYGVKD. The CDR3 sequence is CAISDLRTGSSYEQYF. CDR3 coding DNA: TGTGCCATCAGTGACCTAAGGACAGGGAGCTCCTACGAGCAGTACTTC.

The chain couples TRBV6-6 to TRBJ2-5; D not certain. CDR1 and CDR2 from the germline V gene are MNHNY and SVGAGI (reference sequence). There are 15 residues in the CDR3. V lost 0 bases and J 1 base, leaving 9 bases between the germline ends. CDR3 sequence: CASSYSRLVQETQYF. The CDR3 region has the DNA TGTGCCAGCAGTTACTCGAGGTTGGTCCAAGAGACCCAGTACTTC.

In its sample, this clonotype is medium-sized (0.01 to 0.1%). CDR3 protein: CASSPGARSSYNEQYF. DNA of the CDR3: TGTGCCAGCAGCCCGGGTGCGAGGAGCTCCTACAATGAGCAGTACTTC. This chain joins TRBV7-9 and TRBJ2-1; D is ambiguous. Matching the DNA end better, TRBJ2-7 makes the J call doubtful. Germline V lookup: CDR1 SEHNR, CDR2 FQNEAQ (reference sequence). This CDR3 contains 16 residues.

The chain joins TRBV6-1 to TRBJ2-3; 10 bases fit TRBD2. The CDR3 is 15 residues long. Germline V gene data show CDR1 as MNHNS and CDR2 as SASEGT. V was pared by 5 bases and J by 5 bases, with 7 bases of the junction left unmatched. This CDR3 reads CASSSLAGDGDTQYF. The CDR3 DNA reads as TGTGCCAGCAGTAGCCTAGCGGGAGATGGAGATACGCAGTATTTT.

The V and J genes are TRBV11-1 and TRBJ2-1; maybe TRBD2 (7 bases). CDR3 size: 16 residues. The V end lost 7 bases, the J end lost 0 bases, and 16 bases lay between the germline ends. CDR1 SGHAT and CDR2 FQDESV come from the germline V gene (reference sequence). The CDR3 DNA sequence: TGTGCCAGCACCGAAGACGGGGGGCCCTCCTACAATGAGCAGTTCTTC. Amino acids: CASTEDGGPSYNEQFF.

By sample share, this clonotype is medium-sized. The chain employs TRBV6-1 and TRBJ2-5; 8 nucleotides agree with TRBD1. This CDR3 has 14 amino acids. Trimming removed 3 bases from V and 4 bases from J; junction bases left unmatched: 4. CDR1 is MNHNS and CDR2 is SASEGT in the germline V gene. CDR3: CASSESGGIETQYF. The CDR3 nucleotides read TGTGCCAGCAGTGAGTCAGGGGGCATAGAGACCCAGTACTTC.

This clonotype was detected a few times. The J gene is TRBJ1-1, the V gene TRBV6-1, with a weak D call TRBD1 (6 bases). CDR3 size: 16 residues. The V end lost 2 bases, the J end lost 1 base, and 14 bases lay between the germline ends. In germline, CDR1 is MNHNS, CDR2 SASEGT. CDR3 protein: CASSERGPGANTEAFF. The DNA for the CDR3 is TGTGCCAGCAGTGAACGGGGCCCGGGGGCGAACACTGAAGCTTTCTTT.

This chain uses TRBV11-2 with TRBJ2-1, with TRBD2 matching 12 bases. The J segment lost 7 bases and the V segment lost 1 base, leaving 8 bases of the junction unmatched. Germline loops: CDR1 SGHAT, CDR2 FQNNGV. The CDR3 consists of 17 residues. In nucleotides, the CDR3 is TGTGCCAGCAGCTTAGTCCTTCTAGCGGGAGGGGGGAATGAGCAGTTCTTC. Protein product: CASSLVLLAGGGNEQFF.

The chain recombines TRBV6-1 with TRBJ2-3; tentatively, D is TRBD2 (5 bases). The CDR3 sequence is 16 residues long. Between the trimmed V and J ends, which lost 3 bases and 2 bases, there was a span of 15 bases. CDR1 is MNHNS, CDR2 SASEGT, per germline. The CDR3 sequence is CASSDIRRVNTDTQYF. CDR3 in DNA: TGTGCCAGCAGTGATATAAGGCGGGTGAACACAGATACGCAGTATTTT.

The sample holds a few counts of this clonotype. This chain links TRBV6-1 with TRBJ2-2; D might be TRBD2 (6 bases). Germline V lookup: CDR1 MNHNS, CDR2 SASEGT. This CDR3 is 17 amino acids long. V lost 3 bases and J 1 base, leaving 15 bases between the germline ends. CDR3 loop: CASSDKTRRLNTGELFF. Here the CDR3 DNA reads TGTGCCAGCAGTGACAAGACTAGAAGATTGAACACCGGGGAGCTGTTTTTT.

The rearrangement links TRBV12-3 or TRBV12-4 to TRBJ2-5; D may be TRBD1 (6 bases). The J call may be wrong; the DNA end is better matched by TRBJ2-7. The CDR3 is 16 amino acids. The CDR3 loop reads CASSFSRTAYTYEQYF. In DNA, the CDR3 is TGTGCCAGCAGTTTCTCCCGGACAGCCTATACCTACGAGCAGTACTTC.

CDR3 coding DNA: TGTGCCAGCAGGAGGGACAGGGAGAGCTCCTACGAGCAGTACTTC. This translates into CASRRDRESSYEQYF. The gene calls are TRBV6-5 and TRBJ2-7; 9 bases agree with TRBD1. The CDR3 has 15 residues. The ends lost 6 bases at V and 0 bases at J; junction bases unmatched: 6. Germline lookup yields CDR1 MNHEY and CDR2 SVGAGI.

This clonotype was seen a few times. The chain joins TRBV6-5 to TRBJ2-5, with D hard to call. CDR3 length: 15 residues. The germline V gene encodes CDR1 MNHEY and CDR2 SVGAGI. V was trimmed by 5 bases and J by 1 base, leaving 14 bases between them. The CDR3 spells CASSRNWQAQETQYF. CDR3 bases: TGTGCCAGCAGTAGAAACTGGCAGGCCCAAGAGACCCAGTACTTC.